This TCR beta chain was sequenced for a study of cytomegalovirus exposure and HLA in healthy donors. The PCR ran on 60 Vbeta and 13 Jbeta primers. Profiled with immunoSEQ multiplex PCR; TCRdb holds only in-frame clones, not every one. This repertoire shows about 94,000 clones, 6% to 9% found once; its top ten account for 2.3%. Notes on the study in general: One variant, a missense change in DCLRE1C, was linked in a later analysis to TCR beta V- and J-gene trimming.

In this sample, this clone turned up a few times. The antigen remains undetermined. Trimming removed 3 bases from V and 6 bases from J; junction bases left unmatched: 6. Per germline, CDR1 SGHRS and CDR2 YFSETQ. CDR3 length: 14 residues. Material for sequencing was PBMCs. V and J are TRBV5-1 and TRBJ2-3, with 8 bases aligning to TRBD1. The sequence derives from a man in his fifties in good health and CMV-seronegative. This CDR3 is CASSSRGQGDTQYF. CDR3 nucleotides: TGCGCCAGCAGCTCCAGGGGGCAAGGTGATACGCAGTATTTT.